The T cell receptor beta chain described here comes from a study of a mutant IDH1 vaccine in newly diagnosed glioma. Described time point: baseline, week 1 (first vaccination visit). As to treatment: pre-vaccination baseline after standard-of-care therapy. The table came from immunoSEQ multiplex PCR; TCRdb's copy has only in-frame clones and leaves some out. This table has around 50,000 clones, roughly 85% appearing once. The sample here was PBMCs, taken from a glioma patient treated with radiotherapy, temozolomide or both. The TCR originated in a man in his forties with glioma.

For the CDR3, the DNA is TGTGCCAGCAGCTTTGGATTCGGTCAGGAGACCCAGTACTTC. Residues: CASSFGFGQETQYF. The chain joins TRBV11-2 to TRBJ2-5; D remains unclear. Trimming took 3 bases from V and 5 from J, leaving 13 bases between them. The length of the CDR3 is 14 residues. Germline loops: CDR1 SGHAT, CDR2 FQNNGV.